Described below is a single TCR beta chain sequence and its context. The data derive from a study of blood T cell repertoires in COVID-19. Study context: Samples of COVID-19 (acute and convalescent) were obtained from the United States, Italy and Spain. PBMCs, B-cell-depleted T cells, or T cells provided the cDNA or gDNA that made up the material.

TCRdb keeps only in-frame clones here, not all; method: immunoSEQ multiplex PCR. The sample lists a few hundred thousand clones, approximately 90% seen once, with 0.9% to 1% in the top ten. This TCR was recovered from a woman aged 35 to 49 who had recovered from COVID-19. The sequencing input was peripheral blood.

CDR3 region: CATREPGEQYF. The CDR3 region has the DNA TGTGCCACCAGGGAGCCGGGGGAGCAGTACTTC. This chain connects TRBV10-3 to TRBJ2-7, with D perhaps given as TRBD1 or TRBD2 (5 bases each). Germline CDR1 is ENHRY and CDR2 is SYGVKD. The CDR3 is made up of 11 amino acids. The ends were cut back, 10 bases at V and 7 bases at J, with 14 bases in the middle.